Below, 26 T cell receptor beta chains from the same sample are listed, as sequenced in a study of PD-1 blockade in classical Hodgkin lymphoma (dated by TCRdb to 2020 to 2022). The time point label, as the study defines it: cycle 1 day 1 (C1D1), immediately before nivolumab initiation. All trial patients had relapsed after autologous stem cell transplantation, with cohorts A, B and C differing in prior brentuximab vedotin exposure. The receptor library was made with the immunoSEQ multiplex PCR assay. Not all clones reach the TCRdb copy of this immuneACCESS table, which keeps in-frame sequences only. Checked studies attribute under half of the gap to unresolved V genes and leave the rest unexplained. The sample table records tens of thousands of clones; more than 70% of these occur just once. About 9.8% of the sample goes to the ten largest clones. The sequenced sample was peripheral blood mononuclear cells (PBMCs), obtained at baseline. Source of these receptors: a human donor with classical Hodgkin lymphoma.

The chain employs TRBV7-3 and TRBJ2-3; 9 bases line up with TRBD2. V shed 2 bases and J 4 bases; nucleotides not matched to a gene: 10. The CDR3 is 17 amino acids. Germline CDR1 is SGHTA and CDR2 is FQGTGA. The CDR3 spells CASSLGRIAGEADTQYF. DNA of the CDR3: TGTGCCAGCAGCTTAGGTCGAATAGCGGGGGAGGCAGATACGCAGTATTTT. Looking up the rest from reference TRBV7-3 and TRBJ2-3 gives the full variable domain: GAGVSQTPSNKVTEKGKYVELRCDPISGHTALYWYRQSLGQGPEFLIYFQGTGAADDSGLPNDRFFAVRPEGSVSTLKIQRTERGDSAVYLCASSLGRIAGEADTQYFGPGTRLTVL.

V gene TRBV10-2 combines with J gene TRBJ2-1; 9 positions agree with TRBD2. Germline assignment: CDR1 WSHSY and CDR2 SAAADI. There are 15 residues in the CDR3. J lost 6 bases, V lost 8 bases, and 11 bases had no gene match. CDR3 protein: CASGTLAGQTNEQFF. In nucleotides, the CDR3 is TGCGCCAGCGGGACACTAGCGGGCCAAACCAATGAGCAGTTCTTC.

This clone has only a few counts. The CDR3 DNA sequence: TGTGCCAGTAGTATGGCGGTCGGGGGGAGCACAGATACGCAGTATTTT. Translation gives CASSMAVGGSTDTQYF. The gene calls are TRBV19 and TRBJ2-3, with 7 bases lining up with TRBD2. V lost 3 bases and J lost 0; bases outside the gene matches: 6. The CDR3 length is 16 residues. The germline gives CDR1 LNHDA, CDR2 SQIVND (reference sequence).

Of note for this clone: Additional DNA sequences in this sample encode the identical CDR3. V and J are TRBV15 and TRBJ2-7; 9 nucleotides line up with TRBD1. Germline-derived CDR1 and CDR2 are LNHNV and YYDKDF (reference sequence). V shed 3 bases and J 1 base; nucleotides not matched to a gene: 1. This CDR3 has 14 amino acids. CDR3 sequence: CATSSGTGSYEQYF. CDR3 DNA sequence: TGTGCCACCAGCAGCGGGACAGGGTCCTACGAGCAGTACTTC.

The chain carries TRBV27 and TRBJ2-7, with D maybe TRBD2 (7 bases). CDR3 length: 13 amino acids. The germline V and J ends were trimmed by 5 bases and 5 bases, with 13 bases remaining between them. In germline, CDR1 is MNHEY, CDR2 SMNVEV (reference sequence). Here the CDR3 reads CASSGGAGDEQYF. The CDR3 bases are TGTGCCAGCAGTGGGGGGGCGGGCGACGAGCAGTACTTC.

This chain uses TRBV15 with TRBJ1-5, with D unclear. This CDR3 is 14 amino acids long. V lost 1 base, J lost 5 bases, and 9 bases lay in between. Germline V lookup: CDR1 LNHNV, CDR2 YYDKDF (reference sequence). The DNA for the CDR3 is TGTGCCACCAGCAGAGGCGACCGCGATCAGCCCCAGCATTTT. The encoded protein is CATSRGDRDQPQHF.

A remark on this clone: The junction departs from the called germline gene at one end, perhaps through a read error. The rearrangement links TRBV7-2 to TRBJ2-1; TRBD2 agrees at 12 bases. This CDR3 comprises 16 residues. Germline lookup yields CDR1 SGHTA and CDR2 FQGNSA. The CDR3 bases are TGTGCCAGCAGCCTAGCTAGCGGGGGGGCGGTATATGAGCAGTTCTTC. Amino acids: CASSLASGGAVYEQFF.

This clone has a single count. J is TRBJ1-4 and V is TRBV2; D may be TRBD1 (6 bases). This CDR3 has 14 amino acids. Trimming stripped 6 bases from V and 6 bases from J, with 14 bases between. Per the germline V gene, CDR1 is SNHLY and CDR2 is FYNNEI. For the CDR3, the DNA is TGTGCCAGCAGGAAAGACAGGACAGATGAAAAACTGTTTTTT. As protein: CASRKDRTDEKLFF.

This clone appeared a single time. This sequence joins TRBV11-2 and TRBJ2-1; D not resolved. The V end lost 5 bases, the J end lost 6 bases, and 14 bases lay between the germline ends. This CDR3 comprises 14 residues. Germline V gene sequence: CDR1 SGHAT, CDR2 FQNNGV. CDR3 region: CASSRLTRGNEQFF. The CDR3 nucleotides are TGTGCCAGCAGCCGCCTCACCCGCGGCAATGAGCAGTTCTTC.

The V and J genes are TRBV5-4 and TRBJ2-5; 8 bases line up with TRBD2. The CDR3 runs to 15 residues. From germline, CDR1 is SGHNT and CDR2 YYREEE (reference sequence). V trimming: 4 bases; J trimming: 5 bases; junction bases outside the gene matches: 10. The CDR3 sequence: CASSRVGGAGETQYF. Here the CDR3 DNA reads TGTGCCAGCAGCCGCGTCGGGGGGGCCGGGGAGACCCAGTACTTC.

The CDR3 reads CASSLARASYGYTF. The CDR3 bases are TGTGCCAGCAGTTTAGCCAGGGCCTCCTATGGCTACACCTTC. The V call is TRBV28, the J call TRBJ1-2; D possibly corresponds to TRBD1 (5 bases). V was trimmed by 2 bases and J by 4 bases, leaving 11 bases between them. Per the germline V gene, CDR1 is MDHEN and CDR2 is SYDVKM. The CDR3 runs to 14 residues.

This clone was detected only once. V gene TRBV4-3 combines with J gene TRBJ2-7, with TRBD1 identical over 8 bases. CDR3 length equals 14 residues. Germline V gene data show CDR1 as LGHNA and CDR2 as YSLEER. The J segment lost 2 bases and the V segment lost 4 bases, leaving 4 bases of the junction unmatched. CDR3 loop: CASSLGQGTYEQYF. The CDR3 DNA reads TGCGCCAGCAGCCTTGGACAGGGAACCTACGAGCAGTACTTC.

V is TRBV2 and J is TRBJ1-6; 9 nucleotides agree with TRBD1. Germline V gene data show CDR1 as SNHLY and CDR2 as FYNNEI. This CDR3 region has 14 residues. Trimming cost V 8 bases and J 7 bases; bases outside gene matches: 6. This CDR3 reads CASRDRAWNSPLHF. CDR3 DNA sequence: TGTGCCAGCCGGGACAGGGCTTGGAATTCACCCCTCCACTTT. The variable domain in full, completed from reference TRBV2 and TRBJ1-6, reads EPEVTQTPSHQVTQMGQEVILRCVPISNHLYFYWYRQILGQKVEFLVSFYNNEISEKSEIFDDQFSVERPDGSNFTLKIRSTKLEDSAMYFCASRDRAWNSPLHFGNGTRLTVT.

The chain recombines TRBV2 with TRBJ2-3; D remains ambiguous. There are 14 residues in the CDR3. The germline V gene encodes CDR1 SNHLY and CDR2 FYNNEI. V lost 4 bases and J lost 2, with 10 bases in between. The CDR3: CASSVLIPTDTQYF. CDR3 in DNA: TGTGCCAGCAGTGTTTTAATTCCCACAGATACGCAGTATTTT.

This chain uses TRBV5-4 with TRBJ2-2, with D possibly being TRBD1 (5 bases). Trimming took 3 bases from V and 7 from J, leaving 16 bases between them. This CDR3 spans 15 amino acids. Per the germline V gene, CDR1 is SGHNT and CDR2 is YYREEE (reference sequence). This CDR3 is CASSWGWGADGELFF. The CDR3 DNA sequence: TGTGCCAGCAGCTGGGGCTGGGGCGCCGACGGGGAGCTGTTTTTT.

The chain is built from TRBV19 and TRBJ2-7; D unresolved. The V gene's germline CDR1 is LNHDA and CDR2 SQIVND (reference sequence). The ends were cut back, 5 bases at V and 9 bases at J, with 17 bases in the middle. The length of the CDR3 is 13 residues. The CDR3 nucleotides read TGTGCCAGTAGTTACGGGCCAAGTGAGGTGCAGTACTTC. Protein sequence: CASSYGPSEVQYF.

This clone was observed a handful of times. V gene TRBV2 combines with J gene TRBJ1-1, with D possibly TRBD1 on 5 matching bases. Trimming removed 4 bases from V and 7 bases from J, with 13 bases in between. From germline, CDR1 is SNHLY and CDR2 FYNNEI. CDR3 length: 13 amino acids. The CDR3 region has the DNA TGTGCCAGCAGTGTTTCGACAGCCAATGAAGCTTTCTTT. Its protein product is CASSVSTANEAFF.

In DNA, the CDR3 is TGTGCCAGCAGTTTTAACAGGGTGAACACTGAAGCTTTCTTT. Translated, it gives CASSFNRVNTEAFF. The rearrangement uses TRBV28 and TRBJ1-1; possibly TRBD1 for D (6 bases). The CDR3 spans 14 residues. CDR1 is MDHEN and CDR2 is SYDVKM in the germline V gene. Trimming removed 3 bases from V and 0 bases from J, with 8 bases in between.

The gene calls are TRBV27 and TRBJ1-1; no clear D gene. Germline V gene sequence: CDR1 MNHEY, CDR2 SMNVEV (reference sequence). This CDR3 comprises 13 residues. V lost 2 bases, J lost 6 bases, and 10 bases lay in between. In DNA form, the CDR3 reads TGTGCCAGCAGTTTAAGTGGTAGAGCTGAAGCTTTCTTT. Protein: CASSLSGRAEAFF.

The chain uses TRBV11-2 and TRBJ2-7; D is undetermined. Trimming left V 5 bases short and J 4 bases short, with 15 bases between. Germline CDR1 is SGHAT and CDR2 is FQNNGV. The CDR3 loop spans 14 amino acids. CDR3 nucleotide sequence: TGTGCCAGCAGCCCAGTTCCGGGCTCATACGAGCAGTACTTC. The encoded protein is CASSPVPGSYEQYF.

V gene TRBV7-3 combines with J gene TRBJ2-1; 11 bases are a match to TRBD2. Per germline, CDR1 SGHTA and CDR2 FQGTGA. V was clipped by 5 bases and J by 3 bases; unmatched bases: 6. This CDR3 region has 16 residues. The CDR3 spells CASSARGLAGYNEQFF. CDR3 sequence (DNA): TGTGCCAGCAGCGCGAGAGGACTAGCGGGCTACAATGAGCAGTTCTTC. Variable domain in full (rest from reference TRBV7-3 and TRBJ2-1): GAGVSQTPSNKVTEKGKYVELRCDPISGHTALYWYRQSLGQGPEFLIYFQGTGAADDSGLPNDRFFAVRPEGSVSTLKIQRTERGDSAVYLCASSARGLAGYNEQFFGPGTRLTVL.

The J gene is TRBJ2-7, the V gene TRBV6-1, with D possibly matching TRBD2 (6 bases). Germline CDR1 is MNHNS and CDR2 is SASEGT. This CDR3 region has 15 residues. Deletions cut 2 bases from V and 7 bases from J, with 18 bases between. The CDR3 loop reads CASSEPLSGGREQYF. The CDR3 DNA follows: TGTGCCAGCAGTGAACCACTCAGCGGAGGGAGGGAGCAGTACTTC.

The sample holds one count of this clone. The chain combines TRBV10-3 with TRBJ2-2; unclear D gene. Trimming removed 0 bases from V and 1 base from J, with 18 bases in between. The CDR3 is 19 residues long. The V gene's germline CDR1 is ENHRY and CDR2 SYGVKD. This CDR3 reads CAISESIRLMNLNTGELFF. CDR3 sequence (DNA): TGTGCCATCAGTGAGTCGATTCGGCTTATGAATTTGAACACCGGGGAGCTGTTTTTT.

The genes are TRBV5-8 and TRBJ1-5; D is possibly TRBD1 (5 bases). V gave up 5 bases and J gave up 3 bases, with 15 bases separating them. The CDR3 totals 15 residues. Germline assignment: CDR1 SGHTS and CDR2 YDEGEE. CDR3 protein: CASRRPGGSNQPQHF. The CDR3 DNA is TGTGCCAGCAGACGCCCGGGGGGTTCCAATCAGCCCCAGCATTTT.

The table lists this clone with a few counts. V gene TRBV7-2 combines with J gene TRBJ1-6, with D tentatively TRBD1 (5 bases). Trimming took 1 base from V and 3 from J, leaving 7 bases between them. Germline assignment: CDR1 SGHTA and CDR2 FQGNSA. The CDR3 loop spans 15 amino acids. The CDR3 bases are TGTGCCAGCAGCTTAGGACAGAACTATAATTCACCCCTCCACTTT. It specifies CASSLGQNYNSPLHF.

This chain uses TRBV7-6 with TRBJ1-6, with TRBD1 as a possible D gene (5 bases). Deletions cut 0 bases from V and 7 bases from J, with 10 bases between. CDR3 length equals 15 residues. Germline V gives CDR1 SGHVS, CDR2 FNYEAQ. The CDR3 sequence: CASSLAPTANSPLHF. In DNA form, the CDR3 reads TGTGCCAGCAGCTTAGCGCCGACAGCCAATTCACCCCTCCACTTT.